Presented here are 32 T cell receptor beta chains from one specimen sequenced in a study of Ad26.COV2.S vaccination and SARS-CoV-2 variants. TCRdb's copy holds only in-frame clones and misses some; the assay was immunoSEQ multiplex PCR. This table has some 500,000 clones, roughly nine tenths appearing once. Sample treatment: about 20 received Ad26.COV2.S at low or high dose, single or two shots; 5 received placebo; per-sample allocation not given. Samples were taken on day 63 after the first vaccine or placebo injection. The sample consisted of peripheral blood, taken in a trial of Ad26.COV2.S vaccine versus placebo. All receptors come from a person between 18 and 59 years old who received the Ad26.COV2.S COVID-19 vaccine or a placebo.

The genes are TRBV9 and TRBJ1-1; D unclear. Trimming stripped 0 bases from V and 2 bases from J, with 8 bases between. The CDR3 contains 14 residues. Germline CDR1 SGDLS, CDR2 YYNGEE. The CDR3, as DNA: TGTGCCAGCAGCGTAGTGGTGGCAAACACTGAAGCTTTCTTT. It codes for CASSVVVANTEAFF.

This clone came up once. The V and J genes are TRBV12-5 and TRBJ1-3; D not resolved. This CDR3 has 14 residues. V lost 3 bases and J lost 0, with 6 bases in between. The germline V gene encodes CDR1 LGHNT and CDR2 FRNRAP. CDR3: CASGFGFSGNTIYF. Written as DNA, the CDR3 is TGTGCTAGTGGTTTTGGCTTCTCTGGAAACACCATATATTTT.

The table lists this clone with a few counts. This chain joins TRBV11-3 and TRBJ2-5; no firm D call. The germline V gene encodes CDR1 SGHNT and CDR2 YENEEA. The CDR3 is 15 amino acids. Trimming left V 5 bases short and J 0 bases short, with 13 bases between. The CDR3 bases are TGTGCCAGCAGCCCCCTGCGGCCGCACCAAGAGACCCAGTACTTC. Protein: CASSPLRPHQETQYF.

The rearrangement joins TRBV5-6 to TRBJ2-2; 7 bases line up with TRBD2. The V segment lost 1 base and the J segment 6 bases; nucleotides outside the gene matches: 15. The CDR3 length is 18 residues. Germline CDR1 is SGHDT and CDR2 is YYEEEE. The CDR3 DNA reads TGTGCCAGCAGCTTGAGGGTCCTGTACGGACTAGTCGCCGGGGAGCTGTTTTTT. Its protein is CASSLRVLYGLVAGELFF. Full variable domain (remainder filled in from reference TRBV5-6 and TRBJ2-2): DAGVTQSPTHLIKTRGQQVTLRCSPKSGHDTVSWYQQALGQGPQFIFQYYEEEERQRGNFPDRFSGHQFPNYSSELNVNALLLGDSALYLCASSLRVLYGLVAGELFFGEGSRLTVL.

The chain is built from TRBV9 and TRBJ2-3; TRBD1 matches 7 bases. Germline loops: CDR1 SGDLS, CDR2 YYNGEE. Trimming removed 0 bases from V and 7 bases from J; junction bases left unmatched: 20. This CDR3 has 19 amino acids. The CDR3, as DNA: TGTGCCAGCAGCGTAGCGATAGGGGATGCCAGGGGGTATGGGAATACGCAGTATTTT. Translating gives CASSVAIGDARGYGNTQYF.

J is TRBJ2-1 and V is TRBV7-3, with D perhaps matching TRBD2 (5 bases). The CDR3 contains 15 residues. Per germline, CDR1 SGHTA and CDR2 FQGTGA. V was pared by 5 bases and J by 0 bases, with 11 bases between. The chain's CDR3 is CASSQGLTSYNEQFF. In nucleotides, the CDR3 is TGTGCCAGCAGCCAAGGACTTACCTCCTACAATGAGCAGTTCTTC. Supplemented by reference TRBV7-3 and TRBJ2-1, the full variable domain reads GAGVSQTPSNKVTEKGKYVELRCDPISGHTALYWYRQSLGQGPEFLIYFQGTGAADDSGLPNDRFFAVRPEGSVSTLKIQRTERGDSAVYLCASSQGLTSYNEQFFGPGTRLTVL.

The rearrangement joins TRBV7-8 to TRBJ1-5, with 7 positions matching TRBD1. CDR1 and CDR2 (germline): SGHVS, FQNEAQ. Losses at the gene ends were 4 bases for V and 1 base for J; bases not matched to a gene: 7. This CDR3 is built from 16 residues. DNA of the CDR3: TGTGCCAGCAGCTCTAGACAGGGTCCAAGCAATCAGCCCCAGCATTTT. It is translated as CASSSRQGPSNQPQHF.

The sample holds many counts of this clone. The chain joins TRBV28 to TRBJ1-3; a weak D match, TRBD1 (6 bases). The CDR3 covers 16 residues. V was trimmed by 6 bases and J by 0 bases, leaving 15 bases between them. Germline lookup yields CDR1 MDHEN and CDR2 SYDVKM. CDR3 bases: TGTGCCAGCAGGGGGGGCGTGGGGTACTCTGGAAACACCATATATTTT. It encodes CASRGGVGYSGNTIYF.

Regarding this clone: One end of the junction varies from germline; a read error may be responsible. This chain links TRBV7-9 with TRBJ1-3; D is unclear. The germline CDR1 and CDR2 sequences are SEHNR and FQNEAQ (reference sequence). This CDR3 is 11 amino acids long. The CDR3 bases are TGTGCCAGCAGCTCTGGAGACACCATATATTTT. It codes for CASSSGDTIYF. The complete variable domain, with remaining parts taken from reference TRBV7-9 and TRBJ1-3, reads DTGVSQNPRHKITKRGQNVTFRCDPISEHNRLYWYRQTLGQGPEFLTYFQNEAQLEKSRLLSDRFSAERPKGSFSTLEIQRTEQGDSAMYLCASSSGDTIYFGEGSWLTVV.

This clone has at least ten counts. This rearrangement joins TRBV19 to TRBJ2-5; D is unresolved. This CDR3 is built from 14 residues. Trimming stripped 4 bases from V and 4 bases from J, with 13 bases between. Germline values: CDR1 LNHDA, CDR2 SQIVND (reference sequence). CDR3 DNA sequence: TGTGCCAGTAGTACTGGGCTAGAGGTAGAGACCCAGTACTTC. This codes for CASSTGLEVETQYF.

This chain uses TRBV5-1 with TRBJ1-2; D gene ambiguous. The V and J ends lost 4 bases and 2 bases respectively, with 12 bases between them. This CDR3 is built from 14 residues. The germline gives CDR1 SGHRS, CDR2 YFSETQ. Here the CDR3 DNA reads TGCGCCAGCAGCCAGTCGTGGGCGAACTATGGCTACACCTTC. As protein: CASSQSWANYGYTF.

The rearrangement joins TRBV29-1 to TRBJ1-3, with a weak D call TRBD1 (6 bases). The V gene's germline CDR1 is SQVTM and CDR2 ANQGSEA. The CDR3 covers 15 residues. V was cut by 1 base and J by 0 bases, with 10 bases left in between. The CDR3 bases are TGCAGCGTTGAAGGACAGGCCAGCTCTGGAAACACCATATATTTT. Residues: CSVEGQASSGNTIYF.

The chain carries TRBV6-5 and TRBJ2-1; 8 bases line up with TRBD1. Germline assignment: CDR1 MNHEY and CDR2 SVGAGI. The CDR3 length is 14 residues. V shed 8 bases and J 7 bases; nucleotides not matched to a gene: 10. The CDR3, as DNA: TGTGCCAGCGCCCGCCGAACAGGGGGTAATGAGCAGTTCTTC. Its translation: CASARRTGGNEQFF.

V usage is TRBV30 and J usage is TRBJ2-2; D is undetermined. V gave up 1 base and J gave up 7 bases, with 4 bases separating them. The CDR3 runs 11 residues. Germline loops: CDR1 GTSNPN, CDR2 SVGIG (reference sequence). The CDR3: CAWSGGGELFF. The CDR3 nucleotides read TGTGCCTGGAGTGGCGGCGGGGAGCTGTTTTTT.

The rearrangement uses TRBV19 and TRBJ1-5; D remains ambiguous. V was shortened by 6 bases and J by 2 bases, with 11 bases between the two germline ends. Germline V lookup: CDR1 LNHDA, CDR2 SQIVND (reference sequence). The CDR3 has 14 amino acids. The CDR3 loop reads CASSSPRGNQPQHF. CDR3 sequence (DNA): TGTGCCAGTAGCTCCCCAAGGGGCAATCAGCCCCAGCATTTT.

This clone was detected only once. The chain is built from TRBV30 and TRBJ2-6; a weak D match, TRBD1 (5 bases). Deletions cut 2 bases from V and 0 bases from J, with 11 bases between. This CDR3 region has 16 residues. Germline lookup yields CDR1 GTSNPN and CDR2 SVGIG (reference sequence). The CDR3 DNA sequence: TGTGCCTGGAGTTCCTTCAGGGACTCTGGGGCCAACGTCCTGACTTTC. The encoded protein is CAWSSFRDSGANVLTF.

The V call is TRBV4-3, the J call TRBJ2-5; the D gene is possibly TRBD2 (6 bases). The germline CDR1 and CDR2 sequences are LGHNA and YSLEER. The CDR3 is made up of 16 amino acids. Deletions cut 0 bases from V and 5 bases from J, with 16 bases between. The CDR3 reads CASSQEWRADRETQYF. The CDR3 DNA follows: TGCGCCAGCAGCCAAGAATGGAGGGCCGATCGGGAGACCCAGTACTTC.

This clone was detected a few times. CDR3 loop: CASSYSGSGEQYV. CDR3 bases: TGTGCCAGCTCGTATAGCGGGAGTGGAGAGCAGTACGTC. The J gene is TRBJ2-7, the V gene TRBV3-1 (or the pseudogene TRBV3-2), with 9 bases lining up with TRBD2. CDR3 length equals 13 residues. The V and J ends lost 8 bases and 7 bases, in that order; junction bases with no gene match: 9. From germline, CDR1 is LGHDT and CDR2 YNNKEL (reference sequence).

This sequence joins TRBV5-4 and TRBJ1-1; 8 bases are a match to TRBD1. After removal of 2 bases from V and 7 bases from J, the junction contained 7 bases not matched to a gene. CDR1 SGHNT and CDR2 YYREEE come from the germline V gene (reference sequence). The CDR3 covers 14 residues. This CDR3 reads CASSFDRGKVEAFF. The CDR3 region has the DNA TGTGCCAGCAGCTTTGACAGGGGAAAGGTTGAAGCTTTCTTT. The entire variable domain, with the rest obtained from reference TRBV5-4 and TRBJ1-1, is as follows: ETGVTQSPTHLIKTRGQQVTLRCSSQSGHNTVSWYQQALGQGPQFIFQYYREEENGRGNFPPRFSGLQFPNYSSELNVNALELDDSALYLCASSFDRGKVEAFFGQGTRLTVV.

The V gene is TRBV24-1, the J gene TRBJ2-3; 10 bases line up with TRBD1. Germline loops: CDR1 KGHDR, CDR2 SFDVKD. The CDR3 covers 16 residues. J gave up 2 bases and V 0 bases, and 1 base lay outside the gene matches. The CDR3 DNA sequence: TGTGCCACCAGTGATTTGGGGACAGGGGACACAGATACGCAGTATTTT. Translating gives CATSDLGTGDTDTQYF.

The chain joins TRBV29-1 to TRBJ2-3; 8 nucleotides agree with TRBD2. From germline, CDR1 is SQVTM and CDR2 ANQGSEA. The length of the CDR3 is 15 residues. V shed 4 bases, J shed 0 bases, and the junction held 6 bases outside the gene matches. CDR3 nucleotides: TGCAGCGTTGTTGGCGGGAGGAGGAGCACAGATACGCAGTATTTT. This sequence encodes CSVVGGRRSTDTQYF.

V is TRBV27 and J is TRBJ2-3; D might be TRBD1 (5 bases). The CDR3 covers 16 residues. Germline assignment: CDR1 MNHEY and CDR2 SMNVEV (reference sequence). V was clipped by 3 bases and J by 0 bases, with 13 bases between them. CDR3 coding DNA: TGTGCCAGCAGTTTGGACAATCGATTTAGCACAGATACGCAGTATTTT. Protein product: CASSLDNRFSTDTQYF.

V usage is TRBV5-1 and J usage is TRBJ1-2; 8 positions match TRBD1. The junction had 10 bases not matched to a gene; V was cut back by 4 bases and J by 2 bases. In germline, CDR1 is SGHRS, CDR2 YFSETQ. The CDR3 spans 16 residues. The DNA of the CDR3 is TGCGCCAGCAGCCCAGGGACAGGCCGGGGAAACTATGGCTACACCTTC. It translates to CASSPGTGRGNYGYTF.

V usage is TRBV12-3 or TRBV12-4 and J usage is TRBJ1-1; D is uncertain. V lost 3 bases to trimming and J lost 1 base, with 6 bases between them. The CDR3 spans 13 residues. The CDR3 DNA reads TGTGCCAGCAGTTTTGCGGGGAACACTGAAGCTTTCTTT. This sequence encodes CASSFAGNTEAFF.

V and J are TRBV27 and TRBJ2-1; 9 bases map to TRBD2. Germline assignment: CDR1 MNHEY and CDR2 SMNVEV (reference sequence). Unmatched junction bases numbered 0, after V lost 3 bases and J lost 9 bases. There are 12 residues in the CDR3. CDR3 sequence: CASSFSGSEQFF. CDR3 bases: TGTGCCAGCAGTTTTAGCGGGAGTGAGCAGTTCTTC.

The V gene is TRBV9, the J gene TRBJ2-1, with 8 bases aligning to TRBD2. The CDR3 is made up of 17 amino acids. J lost 4 bases, V lost 2 bases, and 11 bases had no gene match. Germline values: CDR1 SGDLS, CDR2 YYNGEE. The DNA of the CDR3 is TGTGCCAGCAGCGTCACAACCTCGGGACTAGGATACAATGAGCAGTTCTTC. Its translation is CASSVTTSGLGYNEQFF.

The J gene is TRBJ1-3, the V gene TRBV9, with 7 nucleotides matching TRBD1. The junction had 10 bases not matched to a gene; V was cut back by 4 bases and J by 3 bases. CDR1 SGDLS and CDR2 YYNGEE come from the germline V gene. The CDR3 contains 16 residues. This CDR3 is CASSPTRGLNGNTIYF. The CDR3 DNA is TGTGCCAGCAGCCCCACGAGGGGGCTAAATGGAAACACCATATATTTT. Combining the CDR3 with reference TRBV9 and TRBJ1-3 gives the whole variable domain DSGVTQTPKHLITATGQRVTLRCSPRSGDLSVYWYQQSLDQGLQFLIQYYNGEERAKGNILERFSAQQFPDLHSELNLSSLELGDSALYFCASSPTRGLNGNTIYFGEGSWLTVV.

The chain is built from TRBV3-1 (or the pseudogene TRBV3-2) and TRBJ2-3, with D possibly TRBD2 on 6 matching bases. The germline V gene encodes CDR1 LGHDT and CDR2 YNNKEL (reference sequence). Trimming shortened V by 2 bases and J by 4 bases, and 7 bases separated the two germline ends. The CDR3 spans 13 residues. CDR3 residues: CASSQPSADTQYF. CDR3 nucleotides: TGTGCCAGCAGCCAACCTAGCGCAGATACGCAGTATTTT.

This clone was observed a single time. This chain connects TRBV7-3 to TRBJ2-6; the D is unclear. Trimming took 3 bases from V and 4 from J, leaving 4 bases between them. Germline V gene sequence: CDR1 SGHTA, CDR2 FQGTGA. The CDR3 runs 13 residues. The CDR3, as DNA: TGTGCCAGCAGCTTGAGGGGGGCCAACGTCCTGACTTTC. It specifies CASSLRGANVLTF.

V and J are TRBV5-1 and TRBJ1-6, with D possibly matching TRBD1 (6 bases). CDR1 and CDR2 (germline): SGHRS, YFSETQ. This CDR3 spans 15 amino acids. The ends were cut back, 3 bases at V and 8 bases at J, with 15 bases in the middle. This CDR3 is CASSYRVAPDSPLHF. CDR3 coding DNA: TGCGCCAGCAGCTACAGGGTCGCTCCCGATTCACCCCTCCACTTT.

The chain joins TRBV2 to TRBJ1-1; D is unresolved. The CDR3 runs to 14 residues. Germline V CDR1 and CDR2: SNHLY, FYNNEI. Trimming took 4 bases from V and 6 from J, leaving 15 bases between them. This chain's CDR3 is CASSVEGLRSEAFF. The CDR3 nucleotides read TGTGCCAGCAGTGTTGAGGGCCTGAGGTCTGAAGCTTTCTTT.

CDR3 sequence (DNA): TGTGCCAGCAGCTTCCAGGGTATAAGGAACACTGAAGCTTTCTTT. It specifies CASSFQGIRNTEAFF. This chain links TRBV7-2 with TRBJ1-1, with D possibly matching TRBD1 (5 bases). Germline V gives CDR1 SGHTA, CDR2 FQGNSA. Trimming shortened V by 3 bases and J by 1 base, and 12 bases separated the two germline ends. This CDR3 comprises 15 residues. Filled out from reference TRBV7-2 and TRBJ1-1, the complete variable domain reads GAGVSQSPSNKVTEKGKDVELRCDPISGHTALYWYRQSLGQGLEFLIYFQGNSAPDKSGLPSDRFSAERTGGSVSTLTIQRTQQEDSAVYLCASSFQGIRNTEAFFGQGTRLTVV.